This T cell receptor (beta chain) was captured in a study of shared clonotypes between healthy human individuals. Overall study findings and caveats: Researchers sampled blood only, noting tissue repertoires likely differ.

Details on this clone: Its antigen is not known.

An assay was performed, and its level was deep. Genomic DNA from each subset was divided evenly over several immunoSEQ plates. As originally analysed: With immunoSEQ giving junction-only sequences and no quality scores, filtering differed. Sequencing used immunoSEQ multiplex PCR; TCRdb keeps in-frame clones, though not all of them. The V and J calls and the clone size are those of that table, but D and trimming were determined from the DNA. The repertoire holds about a million clones, 60% to 85% seen once, with approximately 0.9% in the top ten. Germline V gives CDR1 MNHNY, CDR2 SVGAGI (reference sequence). V trimming: 8 bases; J trimming: 3 bases; junction bases outside the gene matches: 13. The CDR3 has 16 amino acids.

Sequenced sample: memory CD4+ T cells from PBMCs. Subset in this sample: CD45RA-negative fraction. The sequence was collected from a man between 18 and 29 years old in good health. Some clones in this sample may be carry-over from other donors' samples. The chain uses TRBV6-6 and TRBJ1-3, with 7 bases matching TRBD1. The CDR3 DNA reads as TGTGCCAGCTGCGGACAGGTCCCCGGGGTTGGAAACACCATATATTTT. Encoded protein: CASCGQVPGVGNTIYF.